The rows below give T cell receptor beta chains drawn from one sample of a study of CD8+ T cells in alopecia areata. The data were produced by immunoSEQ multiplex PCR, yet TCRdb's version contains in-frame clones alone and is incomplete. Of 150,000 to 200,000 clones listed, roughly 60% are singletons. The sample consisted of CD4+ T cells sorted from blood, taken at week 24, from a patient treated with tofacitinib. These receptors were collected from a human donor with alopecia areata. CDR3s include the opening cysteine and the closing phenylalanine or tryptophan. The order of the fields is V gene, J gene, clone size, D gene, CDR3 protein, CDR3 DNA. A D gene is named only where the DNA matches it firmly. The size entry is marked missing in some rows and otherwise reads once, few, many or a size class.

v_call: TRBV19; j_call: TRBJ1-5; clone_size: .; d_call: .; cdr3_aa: CASINTGFGNQPQHF; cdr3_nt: TGTGCCAGTATCAACACAGGTTTTGGCAATCAGCCCCAGCATTTT
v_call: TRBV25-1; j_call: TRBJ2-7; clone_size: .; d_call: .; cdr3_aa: CASSEWDGSYEQYF; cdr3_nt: TGTGCCAGCAGTGAATGGGACGGTAGCTACGAGCAGTACTTC
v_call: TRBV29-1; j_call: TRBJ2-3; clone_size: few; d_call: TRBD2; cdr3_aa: CSVGLLGGGAGDTQYF; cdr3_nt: TGCAGCGTTGGATTGTTAGGCGGGGGGGCCGGAGATACGCAGTATTTT
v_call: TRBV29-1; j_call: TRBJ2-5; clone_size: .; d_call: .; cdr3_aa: CSVQAETQYF; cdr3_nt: TGCAGCGTCCAAGCGGAGACCCAGTACTTC
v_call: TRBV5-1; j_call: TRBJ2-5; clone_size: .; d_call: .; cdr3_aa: CASSSGLDPWMETQYF; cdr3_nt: TGCGCCAGCAGCTCCGGACTGGACCCCTGGATGGAGACCCAGTACTTC
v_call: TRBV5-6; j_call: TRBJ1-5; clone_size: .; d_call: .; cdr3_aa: CASSWGVNQPQHF; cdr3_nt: TGTGCCAGCAGCTGGGGAGTTAATCAGCCCCAGCATTTT
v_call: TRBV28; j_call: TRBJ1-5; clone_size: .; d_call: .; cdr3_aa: CASSLLGGQPQHF; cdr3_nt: TGTGCCAGCAGTTTACTGGGGGGGCAGCCCCAGCATTTT
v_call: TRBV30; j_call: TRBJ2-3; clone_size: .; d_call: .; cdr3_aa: CAWTSRRGNTDTQYF; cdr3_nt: TGTGCCTGGACCTCTCGGCGGGGAAACACAGATACGCAGTATTTT
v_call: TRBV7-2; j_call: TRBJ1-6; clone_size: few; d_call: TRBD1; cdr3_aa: CASSRGQINSPLHF; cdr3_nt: TGTGCCAGCAGCAGGGGGCAAATCAATTCACCCCTCCACTTT
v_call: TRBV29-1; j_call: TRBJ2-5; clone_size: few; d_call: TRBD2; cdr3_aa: CSVEYSGGPSGTQYF; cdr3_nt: TGCAGCGTTGAATATAGCGGGGGACCTAGTGGGACCCAGTACTTC
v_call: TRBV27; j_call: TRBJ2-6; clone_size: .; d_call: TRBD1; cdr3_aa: CASSLSDRAGANVLTF; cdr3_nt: TGTGCCAGCAGTTTATCGGACAGGGCTGGGGCCAACGTCCTGACTTTC
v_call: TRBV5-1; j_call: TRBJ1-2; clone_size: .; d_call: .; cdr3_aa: CASSTEAGVYGYTF; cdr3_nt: TGCGCCAGCAGCACGGAAGCCGGGGTCTATGGCTACACCTTC
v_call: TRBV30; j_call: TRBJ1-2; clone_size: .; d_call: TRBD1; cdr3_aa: CAWSVQGVATF; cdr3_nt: TGTGCCTGGAGTGTCCAGGGGGTCGCCACCTTC
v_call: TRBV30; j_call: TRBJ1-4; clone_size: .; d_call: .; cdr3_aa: CAWSSGKGEKLFF; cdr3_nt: TGTGCCTGGAGCTCCGGAAAGGGAGAAAAACTGTTTTTT
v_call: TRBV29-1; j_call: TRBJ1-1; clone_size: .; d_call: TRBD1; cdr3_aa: CSVPSTGGTEAFF; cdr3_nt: TGCAGCGTTCCCTCAACAGGGGGAACTGAAGCTTTCTTT
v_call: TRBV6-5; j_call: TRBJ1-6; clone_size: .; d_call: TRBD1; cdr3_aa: CASSKRTGRNSPLHF; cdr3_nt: TGTGCCAGCAGCAAGAGGACAGGGCGGAATTCACCCCTCCACTTT
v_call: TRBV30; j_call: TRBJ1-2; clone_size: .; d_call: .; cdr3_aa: CAWSPSANYGYTF; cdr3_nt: TGTGCCTGGAGTCCCAGTGCTAACTATGGCTACACCTTC
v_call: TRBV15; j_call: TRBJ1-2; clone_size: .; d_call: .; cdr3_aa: CATSRDSLYGYTF; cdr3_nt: TGTGCCACCAGCAGAGATTCTTTGTATGGCTACACCTTC
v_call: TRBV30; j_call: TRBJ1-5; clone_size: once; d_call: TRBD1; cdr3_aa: CAWSVPQGDQPQHF; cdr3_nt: TGTGCCTGGAGTGTCCCACAGGGGGACCAGCCCCAGCATTTT
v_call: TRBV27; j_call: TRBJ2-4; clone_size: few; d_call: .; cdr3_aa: CASSFRLAKNIQYF; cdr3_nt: TGTGCCAGCAGTTTCCGCCTAGCCAAAAACATTCAGTACTTC
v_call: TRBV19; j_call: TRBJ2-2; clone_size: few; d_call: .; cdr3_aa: CATGVTGELFF; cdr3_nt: TGTGCCACAGGGGTAACCGGGGAGCTGTTTTTT
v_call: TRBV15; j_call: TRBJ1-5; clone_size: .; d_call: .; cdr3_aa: CATTRGVGNQPQHF; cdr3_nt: TGTGCCACCACTCGGGGTGTAGGGAATCAGCCCCAGCATTTT
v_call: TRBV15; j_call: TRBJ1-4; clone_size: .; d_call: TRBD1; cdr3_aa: CATSRPDRANEKLFF; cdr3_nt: TGTGCCACCAGCAGACCGGACAGGGCTAATGAAAAACTGTTTTTT
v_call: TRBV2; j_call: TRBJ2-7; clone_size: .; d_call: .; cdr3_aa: CASMEGSSYEQYF; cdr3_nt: TGTGCCAGCATGGAGGGGAGCTCCTACGAGCAGTACTTC
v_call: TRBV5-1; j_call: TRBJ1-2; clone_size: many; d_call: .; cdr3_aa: CASSLAGPGKGGYTF; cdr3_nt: TGCGCCAGCAGCTTGGCCGGCCCGGGGAAGGGCGGCTACACCTTC
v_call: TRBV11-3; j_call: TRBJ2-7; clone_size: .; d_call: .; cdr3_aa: CASSLAPQQGQYF; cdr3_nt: TGTGCCAGCAGCTTAGCCCCCCAGCAGGGGCAGTACTTC
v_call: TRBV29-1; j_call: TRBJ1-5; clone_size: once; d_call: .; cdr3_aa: CSVGKGLNQPQHF; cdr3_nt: TGCAGCGTTGGGAAGGGACTCAATCAGCCCCAGCATTTT
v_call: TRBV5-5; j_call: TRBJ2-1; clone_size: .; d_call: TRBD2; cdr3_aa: CASSRDYPYNEQFF; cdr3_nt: TGTGCCAGCAGCCGGGACTACCCTTACAATGAGCAGTTCTTC
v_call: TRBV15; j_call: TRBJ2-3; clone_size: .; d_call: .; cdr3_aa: CATSRPSVPDTQYF; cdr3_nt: TGTGCCACCAGCAGACCCTCGGTCCCCGATACGCAGTATTTT
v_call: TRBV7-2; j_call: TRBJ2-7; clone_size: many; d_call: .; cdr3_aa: CASSFDYTYEQYF; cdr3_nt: TGTGCCAGCAGCTTTGACTACACCTACGAGCAGTACTTC
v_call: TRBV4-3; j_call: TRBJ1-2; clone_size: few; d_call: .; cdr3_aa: CASSQDIQDGYGYTF; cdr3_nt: TGCGCCAGCAGCCAAGATATCCAGGATGGCTATGGCTACACCTTC
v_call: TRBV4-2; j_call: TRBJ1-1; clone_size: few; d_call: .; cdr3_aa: CASSQEWRVNTEAFF; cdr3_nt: TGTGCCAGCAGCCAAGAGTGGCGGGTGAACACTGAAGCTTTCTTT
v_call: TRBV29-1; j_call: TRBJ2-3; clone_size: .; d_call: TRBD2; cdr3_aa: CSVRPGTSSSTDTQYF; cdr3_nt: TGCAGCGTTCGTCCCGGGACTAGCTCTAGCACAGATACGCAGTATTTT
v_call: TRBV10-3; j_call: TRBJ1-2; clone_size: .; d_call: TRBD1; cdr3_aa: CATGQGHYGYTF; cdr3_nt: TGTGCCACCGGACAGGGACACTATGGCTACACCTTC
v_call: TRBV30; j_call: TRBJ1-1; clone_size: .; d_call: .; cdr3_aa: CAWRAQKNTEAFF; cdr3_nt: TGTGCCTGGAGGGCACAGAAGAACACTGAAGCTTTCTTT
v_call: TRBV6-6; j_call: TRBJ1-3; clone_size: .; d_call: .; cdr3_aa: CASSATQGNTIYF; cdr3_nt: TGTGCCAGCAGTGCGACCCAGGGAAACACCATATATTTT
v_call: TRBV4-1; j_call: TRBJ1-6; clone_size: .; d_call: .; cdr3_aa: CASSQDVGGRTSPLHF; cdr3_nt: TGCGCCAGCAGCCAAGATGTGGGGGGGAGAACTTCACCCCTCCACTTT
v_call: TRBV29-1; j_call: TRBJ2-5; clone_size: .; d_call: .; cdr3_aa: CSVVLWETQYF; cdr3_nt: TGCAGCGTTGTCTTATGGGAGACCCAGTACTTC
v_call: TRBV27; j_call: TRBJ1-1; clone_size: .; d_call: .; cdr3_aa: CASSPRRELTEAFF; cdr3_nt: TGTGCCAGCAGTCCCCGCAGGGAACTCACTGAAGCTTTCTTT
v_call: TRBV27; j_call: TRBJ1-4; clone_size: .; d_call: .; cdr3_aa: CASSKGVGEKLFF; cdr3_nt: TGTGCCAGCAGTAAAGGGGTAGGGGAAAAACTGTTTTTT
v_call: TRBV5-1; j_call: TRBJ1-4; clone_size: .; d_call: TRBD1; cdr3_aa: CASSVQGANEKLFF; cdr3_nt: TGCGCCAGCAGCGTACAGGGGGCGAATGAAAAACTGTTTTTT
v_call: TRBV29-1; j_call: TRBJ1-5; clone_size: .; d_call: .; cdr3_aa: CSVGGGSNQPQHF; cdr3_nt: TGCAGCGTTGGTGGGGGTAGCAATCAGCCCCAGCATTTT
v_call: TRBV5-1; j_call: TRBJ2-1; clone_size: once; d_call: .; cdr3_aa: CASSFADYNEQFF; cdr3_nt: TGCGCCAGCAGCTTCGCGGACTACAATGAGCAGTTCTTC
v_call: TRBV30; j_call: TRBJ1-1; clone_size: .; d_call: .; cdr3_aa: CAWSSGGSTEAFF; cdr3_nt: TGTGCCTGGAGTTCGGGAGGGTCCACTGAAGCTTTCTTT
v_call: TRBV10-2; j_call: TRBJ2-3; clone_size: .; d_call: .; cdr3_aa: CASSEYRLRTDTQYF; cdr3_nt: TGCGCCAGCAGTGAGTATCGGCTTCGGACAGATACGCAGTATTTT
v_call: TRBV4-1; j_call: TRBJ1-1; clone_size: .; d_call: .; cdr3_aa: CASRQGPDRTNTEAFF; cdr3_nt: TGCGCCAGCAGACAGGGACCCGACAGGACTAACACTGAAGCTTTCTTT
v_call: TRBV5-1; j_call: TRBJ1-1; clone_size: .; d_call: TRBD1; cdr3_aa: CASSGIQGAFAEAFF; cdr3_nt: TGCGCCAGCAGCGGCATACAGGGGGCTTTTGCTGAAGCTTTCTTT
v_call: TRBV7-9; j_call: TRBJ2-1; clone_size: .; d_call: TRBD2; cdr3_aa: CASSPRLAGLHNEQFF; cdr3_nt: TGTGCCAGCAGCCCGAGACTAGCGGGTTTACACAATGAGCAGTTCTTC
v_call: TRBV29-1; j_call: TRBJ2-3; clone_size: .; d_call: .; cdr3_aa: CSVEVGRPQYF; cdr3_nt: TGCAGCGTTGAAGTAGGGAGGCCGCAGTATTTT
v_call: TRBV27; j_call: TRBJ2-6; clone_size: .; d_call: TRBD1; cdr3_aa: CASSLWTGTGANVLTF; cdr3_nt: TGTGCCAGCAGTCTATGGACAGGGACTGGGGCCAACGTCCTGACTTTC
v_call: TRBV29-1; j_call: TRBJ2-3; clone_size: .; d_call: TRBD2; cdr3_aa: CSASGGSTDTQYF; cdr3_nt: TGCAGCGCAAGCGGGGGGAGCACAGATACGCAGTATTTT
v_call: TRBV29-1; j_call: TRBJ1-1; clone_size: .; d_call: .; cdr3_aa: CSARTGNTEAFF; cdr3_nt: TGCAGCGCCAGGACTGGGAACACTGAAGCTTTCTTT
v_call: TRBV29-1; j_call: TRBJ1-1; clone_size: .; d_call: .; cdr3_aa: CSVERVTNTEAFF; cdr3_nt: TGCAGCGTTGAACGGGTTACGAACACTGAAGCTTTCTTT
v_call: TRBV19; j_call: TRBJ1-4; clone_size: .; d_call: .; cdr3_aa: CASSIPSGDGLFF; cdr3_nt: TGTGCCAGTAGTATCCCCTCAGGGGATGGACTGTTTTTT
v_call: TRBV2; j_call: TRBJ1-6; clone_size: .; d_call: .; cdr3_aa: CASSIGRRDSPLHF; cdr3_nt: TGTGCCAGCAGCATTGGGCGGAGGGATTCACCCCTCCACTTT
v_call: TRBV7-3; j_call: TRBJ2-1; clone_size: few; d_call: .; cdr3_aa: CASSPGTGRSFF; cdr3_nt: TGTGCCAGCAGCCCCGGAACAGGTCGGTCGTTCTTC
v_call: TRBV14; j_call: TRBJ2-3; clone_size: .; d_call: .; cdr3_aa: CASSLGDTQYF; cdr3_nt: TGTGCCAGCAGCCTGGGAGATACGCAGTATTTT
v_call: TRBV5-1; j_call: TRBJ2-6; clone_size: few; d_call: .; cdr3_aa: CASSFRPSRADSGANVLTF; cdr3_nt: TGCGCCAGCAGCTTCAGGCCATCGCGGGCAGACTCTGGGGCCAACGTCCTGACTTTC
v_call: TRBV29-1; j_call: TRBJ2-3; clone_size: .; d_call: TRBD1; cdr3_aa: CSVEDRQGMDTQYF; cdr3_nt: TGCAGCGTTGAAGATAGACAGGGAATGGATACGCAGTATTTT
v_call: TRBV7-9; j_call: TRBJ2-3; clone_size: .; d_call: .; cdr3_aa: CASSSVQDTQYF; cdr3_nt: TGTGCCAGCAGCTCTGTCCAGGATACGCAGTATTTT